Reported below is one T cell receptor beta chain. These data belong to a study of cytomegalovirus exposure and HLA in healthy donors. This PCR relied on a set of 60 Vbeta primers and 13 Jbeta primers. Measured with immunoSEQ multiplex PCR; TCRdb has only the in-frame clones, and not every one. The profile covers 59,000 or so clones, with 85% appearing a single time and roughly 10% taken by the ten largest. Germline loops: CDR1 LNHNV, CDR2 YYDKDF (reference sequence). The CDR3 consists of 15 residues. The V and J ends lost 3 bases and 5 bases, in that order; junction bases with no gene match: 6. Sequencing used PBMCs. V usage is TRBV15 and J usage is TRBJ2-3; 9 positions match TRBD1. The clonotype was recovered from a female donor in good health and CMV-seronegative. The CDR3 protein is CATSRGQGHQDTQYF. The CDR3 DNA reads as TGTGCCACCAGCAGGGGACAGGGACACCAAGATACGCAGTATTTT.